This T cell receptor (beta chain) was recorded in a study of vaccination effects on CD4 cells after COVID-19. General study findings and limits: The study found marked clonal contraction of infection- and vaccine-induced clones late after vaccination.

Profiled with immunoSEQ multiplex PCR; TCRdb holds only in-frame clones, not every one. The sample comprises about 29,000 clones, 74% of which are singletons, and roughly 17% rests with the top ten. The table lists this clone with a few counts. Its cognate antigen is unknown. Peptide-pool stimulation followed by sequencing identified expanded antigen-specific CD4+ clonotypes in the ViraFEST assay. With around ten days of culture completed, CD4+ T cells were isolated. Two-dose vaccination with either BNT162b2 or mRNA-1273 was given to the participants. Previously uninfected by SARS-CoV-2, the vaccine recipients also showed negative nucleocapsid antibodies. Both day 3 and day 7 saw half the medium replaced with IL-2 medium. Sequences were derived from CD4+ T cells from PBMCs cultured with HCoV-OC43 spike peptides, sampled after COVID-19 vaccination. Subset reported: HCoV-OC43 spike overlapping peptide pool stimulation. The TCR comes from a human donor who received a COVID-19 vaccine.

CDR3 in DNA: TGTGCCAGCAGTTACGACAGGGACCTCGGGGAGCTGTTTTTT. Translating gives CASSYDRDLGELFF. The chain recombines TRBV6-5 with TRBJ2-2, with TRBD1 identical over 7 bases. This CDR3 spans 14 amino acids. Germline V CDR1 and CDR2: MNHEY, SVGAGI. The V and J ends lost 2 bases and 7 bases, in that order; junction bases with no gene match: 4.